This T cell receptor (beta chain) was captured by sequencing in a study of cytotoxic CD8 clonotypes in ibrutinib-treated CLL. Whole-study findings and limits: Public clonotypes, an uncommon group, contracted or remained stable on treatment.

This clone appeared a single time. Its antigen is still unknown. Assay used: immunoSEQ multiplex PCR; TCRdb lists only in-frame clones, some missing. The sample records approximately 150,000 clones, 70% to 85% being singletons. Germline V CDR1 and CDR2: SGHDT, YYEEEE. This CDR3 spans 11 amino acids. V was pared by 3 bases and J by 9 bases, with 7 bases between. V gene TRBV5-6 combines with J gene TRBJ2-1; a possible D gene is TRBD2 (5 bases). This material consisted of PBMCs, taken after 12 months of ibrutinib treatment. The clonotype comes from a human donor with chronic lymphocytic leukemia. DNA for the CDR3: TGTGCCAGCAGCTACGGAGGTGAGCAGTTCTTC. Its translation is CASSYGGEQFF.